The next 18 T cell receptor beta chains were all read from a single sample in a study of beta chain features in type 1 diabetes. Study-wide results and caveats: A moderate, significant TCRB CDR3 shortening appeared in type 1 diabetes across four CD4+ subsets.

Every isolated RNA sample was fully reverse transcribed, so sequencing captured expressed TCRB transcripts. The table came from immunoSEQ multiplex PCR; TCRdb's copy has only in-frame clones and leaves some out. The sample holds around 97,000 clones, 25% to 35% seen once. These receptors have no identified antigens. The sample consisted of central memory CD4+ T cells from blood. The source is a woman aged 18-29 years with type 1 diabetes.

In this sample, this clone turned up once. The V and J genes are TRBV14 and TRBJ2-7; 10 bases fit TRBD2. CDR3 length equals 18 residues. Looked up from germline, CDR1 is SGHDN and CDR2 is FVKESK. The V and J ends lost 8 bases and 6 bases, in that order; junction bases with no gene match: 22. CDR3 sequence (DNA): TGTGCCAGCCACCAGGAACTGAGCGGGAGGGGATTCGCCGGCGAGCAGTACTTC. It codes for CASHQELSGRGFAGEQYF.

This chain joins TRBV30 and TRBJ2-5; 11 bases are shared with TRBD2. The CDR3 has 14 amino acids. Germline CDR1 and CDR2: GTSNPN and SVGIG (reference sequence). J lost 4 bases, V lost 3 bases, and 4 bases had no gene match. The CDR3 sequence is CAWRGGLAGETQYF. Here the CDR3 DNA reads TGTGCCTGGAGGGGCGGACTAGCGGGAGAGACCCAGTACTTC.

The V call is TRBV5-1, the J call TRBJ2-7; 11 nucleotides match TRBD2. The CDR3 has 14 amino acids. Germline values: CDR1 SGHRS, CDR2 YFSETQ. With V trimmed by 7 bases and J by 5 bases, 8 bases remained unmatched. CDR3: CASQDLAGGDEQYF. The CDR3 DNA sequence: TGCGCCAGCCAGGATCTAGCGGGAGGTGACGAGCAGTACTTC. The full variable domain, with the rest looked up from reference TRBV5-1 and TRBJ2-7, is KAGVTQTPRYLIKTRGQQVTLSCSPISGHRSVSWYQQTPGQGLQFLFEYFSETQRNKGNFPGRFSGRQFSNSRSEMNVSTLELGDSALYLCASQDLAGGDEQYFGPGTRLTVT.

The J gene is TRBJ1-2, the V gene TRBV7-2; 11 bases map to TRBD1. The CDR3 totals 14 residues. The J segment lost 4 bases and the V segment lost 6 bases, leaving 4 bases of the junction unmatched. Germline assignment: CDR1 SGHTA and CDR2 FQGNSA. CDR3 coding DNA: TGTGCCAGCAGGCTGGGACAGGGGGGCTATGGCTACACCTTC. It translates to CASRLGQGGYGYTF.

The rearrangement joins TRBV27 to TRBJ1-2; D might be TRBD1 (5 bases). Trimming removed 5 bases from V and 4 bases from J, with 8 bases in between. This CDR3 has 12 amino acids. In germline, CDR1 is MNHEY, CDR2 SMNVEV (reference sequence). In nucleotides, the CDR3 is TGTGCCAGCAGTCTTCAGGGCTATGGCTACACCTTC. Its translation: CASSLQGYGYTF.

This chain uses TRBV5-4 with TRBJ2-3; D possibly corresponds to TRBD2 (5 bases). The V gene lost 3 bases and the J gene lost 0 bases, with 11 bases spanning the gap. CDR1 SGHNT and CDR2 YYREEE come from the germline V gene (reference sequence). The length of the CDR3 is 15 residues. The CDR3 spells CASSSPGSSTDTQYF. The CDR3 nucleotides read TGTGCCAGCAGCTCCCCGGGGTCTAGCACAGATACGCAGTATTTT.

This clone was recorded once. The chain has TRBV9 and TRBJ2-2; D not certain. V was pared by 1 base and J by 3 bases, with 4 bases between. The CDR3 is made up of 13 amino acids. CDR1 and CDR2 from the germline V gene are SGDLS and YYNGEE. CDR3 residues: CASSVSYTGELFF. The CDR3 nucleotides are TGTGCCAGCAGCGTATCTTACACCGGGGAGCTGTTTTTT. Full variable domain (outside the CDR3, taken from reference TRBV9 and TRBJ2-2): DSGVTQTPKHLITATGQRVTLRCSPRSGDLSVYWYQQSLDQGLQFLIQYYNGEERAKGNILERFSAQQFPDLHSELNLSSLELGDSALYFCASSVSYTGELFFGEGSRLTVL.

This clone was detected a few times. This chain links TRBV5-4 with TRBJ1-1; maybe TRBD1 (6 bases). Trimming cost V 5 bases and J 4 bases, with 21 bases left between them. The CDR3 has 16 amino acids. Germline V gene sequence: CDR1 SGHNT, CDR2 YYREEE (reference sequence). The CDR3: CASSPLNRVKGTEAFF. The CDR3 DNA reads TGTGCCAGCAGTCCATTAAACAGGGTGAAAGGCACTGAAGCTTTCTTT.

The CDR3 region is CASRGVAYEQYF. The CDR3 bases are TGTGCCAGCCGGGGAGTCGCCTACGAGCAGTACTTC. The rearrangement joins TRBV4-2 to TRBJ2-7; a possible D gene is TRBD2 (5 bases). The CDR3 runs to 12 residues. Germline values: CDR1 LGHNA, CDR2 YNFKEQ. Trimming left V 8 bases short and J 2 bases short, with 10 bases between.

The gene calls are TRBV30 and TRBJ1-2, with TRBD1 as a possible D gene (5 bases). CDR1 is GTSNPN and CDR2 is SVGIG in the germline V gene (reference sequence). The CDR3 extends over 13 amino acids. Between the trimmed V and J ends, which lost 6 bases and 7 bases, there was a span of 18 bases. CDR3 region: CACNFQAGGGYTF. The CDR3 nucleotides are TGTGCCTGTAACTTTCAGGCCGGGGGTGGCTACACCTTC.

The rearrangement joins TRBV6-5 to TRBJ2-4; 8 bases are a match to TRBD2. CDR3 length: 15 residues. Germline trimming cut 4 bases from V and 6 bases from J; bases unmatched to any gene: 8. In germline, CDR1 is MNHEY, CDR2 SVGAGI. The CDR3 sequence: CASSSGGGQVNIQYF. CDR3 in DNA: TGTGCCAGCAGTTCCGGGGGGGGGCAAGTAAACATTCAGTACTTC.

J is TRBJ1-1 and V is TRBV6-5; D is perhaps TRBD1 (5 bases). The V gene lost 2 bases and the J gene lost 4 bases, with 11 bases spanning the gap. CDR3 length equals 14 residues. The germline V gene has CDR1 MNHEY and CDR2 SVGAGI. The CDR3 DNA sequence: TGTGCCAGCAGTTACGGTCCGGGGGGCACTGAAGCTTTCTTT. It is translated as CASSYGPGGTEAFF.

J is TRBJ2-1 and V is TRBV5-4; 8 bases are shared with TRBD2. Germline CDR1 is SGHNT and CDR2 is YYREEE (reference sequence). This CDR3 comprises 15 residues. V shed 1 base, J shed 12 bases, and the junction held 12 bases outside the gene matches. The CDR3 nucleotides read TGTGCCAGCAGCTTGTCAAGCGGGAGCCCCAGAAGGCAGTTCTTC. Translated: CASSLSSGSPRRQFF.

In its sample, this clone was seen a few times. CDR3: CASSAQQGARDTQYF. Here the CDR3 DNA reads TGTGCCAGCAGTGCCCAACAGGGGGCGCGAGATACGCAGTATTTT. V usage is TRBV2 and J usage is TRBJ2-3, with TRBD1 matching over 9 bases. This CDR3 is 15 amino acids long. Trimming at V came to 4 bases and at J to 5 bases, leaving 7 bases not matched to a gene. Germline lookup yields CDR1 SNHLY and CDR2 FYNNEI.

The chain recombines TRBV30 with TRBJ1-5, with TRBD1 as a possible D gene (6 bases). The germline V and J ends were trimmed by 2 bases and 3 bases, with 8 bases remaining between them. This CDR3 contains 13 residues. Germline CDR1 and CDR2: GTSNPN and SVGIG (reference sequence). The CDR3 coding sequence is TGTGCCTGGAGTTGGGACACCAATCAGCCCCAGCATTTT. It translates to CAWSWDTNQPQHF.

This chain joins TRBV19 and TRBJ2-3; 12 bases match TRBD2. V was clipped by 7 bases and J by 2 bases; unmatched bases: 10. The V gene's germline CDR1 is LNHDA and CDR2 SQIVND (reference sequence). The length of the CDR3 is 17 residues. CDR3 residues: CASNPGTSGPNTDTQYF. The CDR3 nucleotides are TGTGCCAGTAACCCAGGGACTAGCGGGCCAAACACAGATACGCAGTATTTT.

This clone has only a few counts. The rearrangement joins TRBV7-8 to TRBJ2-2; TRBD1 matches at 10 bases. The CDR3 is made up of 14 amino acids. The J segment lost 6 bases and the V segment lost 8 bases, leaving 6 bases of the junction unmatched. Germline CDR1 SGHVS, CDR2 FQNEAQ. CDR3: CASLGQGGAGELFF. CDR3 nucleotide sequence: TGTGCCAGCCTCGGACAGGGGGGCGCCGGGGAGCTGTTTTTT.

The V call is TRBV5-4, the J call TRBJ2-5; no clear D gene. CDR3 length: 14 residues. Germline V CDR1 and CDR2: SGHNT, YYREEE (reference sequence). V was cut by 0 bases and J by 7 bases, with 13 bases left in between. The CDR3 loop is CASSLVSSRGTQYF. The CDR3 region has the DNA TGTGCCAGCAGCTTGGTTTCCAGTCGAGGGACCCAGTACTTC.